This TCR beta chain was found in a study of technical replicates of blood from several donors (dated by TCRdb to 2017 to 2019). The count of this clone is one. Its antigen remains undetermined. Base qualities were left out, and no much larger clone turns up one base away. Measured from the cysteine to the phenylalanine, the CDR3 is 17 residues long. Only the CDR3 region is kept as DNA, spanning 51 bases read in frame from base 1. V drops 0 bases and J drops 3 bases, leaving 18 bases in between. CDR1 and CDR2 are drawn from the germline V gene: SGHRS, YFSETQ. Library creation used the immunoSEQ multiplex PCR assay. Imported from immuneACCESS, the table was reduced by TCRdb to in-frame sequences with V and J called. These copies leave out some clones; in studies compared against another copy, an unresolved V gene accounts for under half, and the cause of the remainder is not known. The sample data list around 17,000 clones, and more than 75% of these were observed just once. The ten largest clones represent roughly 13% of the sample.

The V and J genes are TRBV5-1 and TRBJ2-5, and the D gene may be TRBD2, 7 bases matching. The receptor was isolated from a human donor in good health. The sequencing input was PBMCs. CDR3 reads: CASSLARGAGVEETQYF. The DNA reads TGCGCCAGCAGCTTGGCCAGGGGTGCGGGAGTGGAAGAGACCCAGTACTTC. With all but the CDR3 taken from the reference TRBV5-1 and TRBJ2-5 genes, the full variable domain is: KAGVTQTPRYLIKTRGQQVTLSCSPISGHRSVSWYQQTPGQGLQFLFEYFSETQRNKGNFPGRFSGRQFSNSRSEMNVSTLELGDSALYLCASSLARGAGVEETQYFGPGTRLLVL.